The entry that follows covers one T cell receptor (beta chain) sequence. This clone was counted once. Its antigen has not been determined. No qualities accompany the bases; no much larger clone lies one base away. Sample time point, as interpreted from the label and publication: peripheral blood 6 weeks after treatment start. The cohort comprised nearly 30 patients with locally advanced or metastatic urothelial carcinoma treated at Memorial Sloan Kettering on a trial protocol. Peripheral blood mononuclear cells were collected pretreatment and during treatment, with between 1 and 8 total time points per patient. The Qiagen DNeasy Blood extraction kit was used to purify genomic DNA from total PBMCs and tumor samples. Collected pretreatment and during treatment, PBMCs were isolated and stored as previously described. This sample is part of a study of PD-L1 blockade in urothelial cancer (dated by TCRdb to between 2016 and 2019). For the study in its entirety: Therapy was started at some point between 2013 and 2015 for all patients, and atezolizumab 1,200 mg was administered intravenously every 3 weeks. An ECOG performance status of 0 or 1 was recorded for the patients, and 0 to 3 prior chemotherapy regimens had been received by the patients. Blood samples were analyzed 3 weeks after the start of treatment (second dose) and 6 weeks after the start of treatment. The study was an exploratory multi-omic analysis of somatic, immune and clinical correlates of response to PD-L1 blockade with atezolizumab in urothelial cancer. Pretreatment tumor samples and matched peripheral blood, collected serially before and after atezolizumab treatment, underwent TCR sequencing. Durable clinical benefit meant progression-free survival longer than 6 months, and TCR features were also tested against progression-free and overall survival. Around 29 patients had pretreatment blood TCR-seq, about 25 had at least one posttreatment blood collection, and about 25 had tumor TCR-seq. In the same patients, pretreatment tumors underwent whole exome sequencing and RNA sequencing in addition to TCR sequencing. Eight to ten patients achieved durable clinical benefit and about 19 did not. About 90% of the 29 patients were identified as males with urothelial cancer of bladder origin, and a prior smoking history was reported by 18 of 29 patients. A median of about 150,000 T cells and just over 80,000 unique TCRs was obtained from blood samples, and a median clonality of roughly 0.074 was observed.

The study at large found these results: Because of the small sample size (n of about 30) and the many exploratory analyses performed, the results are intended to be regarded as hypothesis-generating. At 3 weeks after the start of treatment, tumor-associated TCR clones in peripheral blood had expanded more in patients with durable benefit (n of about 20, p = 0.022). A pretreatment peripheral blood TCR clonality below the median was linked to improved progression-free and overall survival.

Synthetic TCR analog templates were spiked into each PCR so that absolute template abundance could be estimated from read counts. The immunoSEQ assay was used to amplify TCRbeta CDR3 regions from genomic DNA with bias-controlled V and J gene primers. Sequencing of rearranged TCRbeta segments was performed at approximately 20X coverage. From the authors' description of their analysis: Sequencing errors were corrected by clustering, and CDR3s were annotated against IMGT so that V, D and J genes could be assigned. Only productive TCRbeta rearrangements were used in downstream analyses, excluding out-of-frame or stop-codon sequences. Clonality was calculated as one minus the Shannon entropy normalized by the log of the number of unique productive sequences. Clones differing between time points or between blood and tumor were identified using Fisher's exact test with Benjamini-Hochberg correction, with an adjusted p below 0.01 applied as the threshold. Not all clones reach the TCRdb copy of this immuneACCESS table, which keeps in-frame sequences only. Checked studies attribute under half of the gap to unresolved V genes and leave the rest unexplained. Clonal size and the V and J genes are those of that table, whereas D and trimming came from the DNA. The sample data list nearly 50,000 clones, and about 85% of these were observed just once. 1.9% of the sample comes from the top ten.

The sequencing used PBMCs, collected around atezolizumab (anti-PD-L1) treatment. This sequence originates from a man aged 45-65 years with urothelial cancer.

The sequence in DNA is TGTGCCAGCAGTGAATCGAGGCAGGGTAGGACCGGGGAGCTGTTTTTT. The resulting protein is CASSESRQGRTGELFF. The chain links TRBV25-1 with TRBJ2-2; the D gene is possibly TRBD1, with 5 bases matching. V drops 1 base and J drops 5 bases, leaving 14 bases in between. The cysteine opens and the phenylalanine closes a CDR3 of 16 amino acids. Only the CDR3 DNA stays, 48 bases, in frame from base 1. Taken from the germline V gene, the CDR1 and CDR2 loops are MGHDK and SYGVNS.